This TCR beta chain was sequenced during a study of CD4+ T cells in melanoma. Study-level results: A reported correlation linked neoantigen-specific CD4+ T cells to CD8+, macrophage and B cell function.

The repertoire was sequenced with immunoSEQ multiplex PCR; TCRdb's copy has only in-frame clones and lacks some. The sample carries 50,000 to 60,000 clones, 60% to 80% recorded once. Concerning this clone itself: The antigen is unknown.

CDR1 is SGHRS and CDR2 is YFSETQ in the germline V gene. The CDR3 length is 13 residues. V lost 4 bases to trimming and J lost 4 bases, with 12 bases between them. V and J are TRBV5-1 and TRBJ2-7; D not certain. The sequence derives from a human donor with melanoma. Sequences were obtained from tumor tissue. In DNA form, the CDR3 reads TGCGCCAGCAGCGGAATGGTTTGGTACGAGCAGTACTTC. This encodes CASSGMVWYEQYF.